A selection of T cell receptor beta chains follows, all from one sample in a study of CD8 T cells in ankylosing spondylitis. TCRdb ran MiXCR on the 5' RACE reads and lists one entry per CDR3 protein. The sample shows roughly 700,000 distinct CDR3 sequences, 19% of them seen only once. Sequencing was performed on blood, either unsorted or a sorted T cell fraction (not recorded which). All receptors come from a male donor with ankylosing spondylitis. The CDR3 runs from the conserved cysteine through the conserved F or W. D genes are given only for firm matches. Clone sizes are given selectively: once, few, many, or a class where the clone is expanded.

TRBV7-9	NA	NA	TRBJ1-6	TGTGCCAGCAGCTTAGGCAGGGCGGAATCACCCCTCCACTTT	CASSLGRAESPLHF
TRBV27	few	NA	TRBJ2-1	TGTGCCAGCAAGTTTCGGTCCAGACCGGGTGATGAGCAGTTCTTC	CASKFRSRPGDEQFF
TRBV11-2	few	TRBD1	TRBJ2-4	TGTGCCAGCAGCTCCGGACAGGGGGATATAAACATTCAGTACTTC	CASSSGQGDINIQYF
TRBV11-2	NA	NA	TRBJ1-2	TGTGCCAGCAGCGGTTGGGCAGGGGACTATGGCTACACCTTC	CASSGWAGDYGYTF
TRBV11-2	NA	TRBD1	TRBJ2-7	TGTGCCAGCAGCTTAGGTAACAGGGGGTCCGAGCAGTACTTC	CASSLGNRGSEQYF
TRBV20-1	many	TRBD2	TRBJ2-1	TGCAGTGCTAGCCACACTAGCGGGCCCAAGGGGAATGAGCAGTTCTTC	CSASHTSGPKGNEQFF
TRBV4-3	NA	NA	TRBJ1-5	TGCGCCAGCAGCCAAGATCCACCGGTGGGAGGCAATCAGCCCCAGCATTTT	CASSQDPPVGGNQPQHF
TRBV27	few	NA	TRBJ2-7	TGTGCCAGCAGACCCAACAGGGATCACGAGCAGTACTTC	CASRPNRDHEQYF
TRBV18	NA	NA	TRBJ1-5	TGTGCCAGCTCCCCAGGGCACGATCAGCCCCAGCATTTT	CASSPGHDQPQHF
TRBV29-1	NA	NA	TRBJ2-3	TGCAGCGTTGTGGGGGACCGGGACGGGGACACAGATACGCAGTATTTT	CSVVGDRDGDTDTQYF
TRBV10-3	NA	TRBD2	TRBJ2-3	TGTGCCATCAGCGGACTAGCGAAGGGGGATACGCAGTATTTT	CAISGLAKGDTQYF
TRBV5-5	few	NA	TRBJ2-5	TGTGCCAGCAGCTTTTTTAGCGCGGAGACCCAGTACTTC	CASSFFSAETQYF
TRBV11-2	NA	NA	TRBJ2-3	TGTGCCAGCAGCTTAGAATTTTCCCGGGTTAGCACAGATACGCAGTATTTT	CASSLEFSRVSTDTQYF
TRBV12-3/TRBV12-4	NA	NA	TRBJ2-3	TGTGCCAGCAGTTTACGGGCGGGTCTACCCCCTAGCACAGATACGCAGTATTTT	CASSLRAGLPPSTDTQYF
TRBV10-3	NA	TRBD2	TRBJ2-7	TGTGCCATCAGCCAGCGGGGATCCAGCTCCTACGAGCAGTACTTC	CAISQRGSSSYEQYF
TRBV28	few	NA	TRBJ2-4	TGTGCCAGCAGTTTACGAGACACACAACTAGCCAAAAACATCCAGTACTTC	CASSLRDTQLAKNIQYF
TRBV6-1	NA	TRBD1	TRBJ1-1	TGTGCCGCGACCACAGGGGGCTCAACTGAAGCTTTCTTT	CAATTGGSTEAFF
TRBV20-1	few	TRBD2	TRBJ2-1	TGCAGTGCTAGTAACGGGAGGGGCGCCTACAATGAGCAGTTCTTC	CSASNGRGAYNEQFF
TRBV6-5	NA	NA	TRBJ1-1	TGTGCCAGCAGGTACGAGGGGAACACTGAAGCTTTCTTT	CASRYEGNTEAFF
TRBV5-5	few	TRBD1	TRBJ1-2	TGTGCCAGCAGCCACCCGTACAGGGGAGCTAACTATGGCTACACCTTC	CASSHPYRGANYGYTF
TRBV20-1	few	NA	TRBJ2-1	TGCAGTGCTAGAGCCCCACAGGCTGAGCAGTTCTTC	CSARAPQAEQFF
TRBV20-1	few	NA	TRBJ2-1	TGCAGTGCTAGCGGATACAATGAGCAGTTCTTC	CSASGYNEQFF
TRBV14	NA	TRBD1	TRBJ1-2	TGTGCCAGCAGCCGAAAACCGGGACAGAGGACTGACGGCTACACCTTC	CASSRKPGQRTDGYTF
TRBV7-9	NA	NA	TRBJ2-7	TGTGCCAGCAGCTTAGGGTACGGACACCTGATCTGGGAGCAGTACTTC	CASSLGYGHLIWEQYF
TRBV3-1	NA	NA	TRBJ1-1	TGTGCCAGCAGCCAAGATCGGCAGGGAAAGGTAGTAGGTGAAGCTTTCTTT	CASSQDRQGKVVGEAFF
TRBV5-6	NA	TRBD1	TRBJ1-1	TGTGCCAGCAGCTCGACAGGGGGGCGCATTGGGACTGAAGCTTTCTTT	CASSSTGGRIGTEAFF